This paragraph covers one TCR beta chain sequence. The antigen remains undetermined. The data were taken from a study of cytomegalovirus exposure and HLA in healthy donors. General study points: TRBV6-2, TRBV6-3 and some other V segments were excluded as indistinguishable.

PCR was performed using 60 Vbeta and 13 Jbeta primers. TCRdb keeps only in-frame clones here, not all; method: immunoSEQ multiplex PCR. The sample has around 150,000 clones, around 78% seen once. The germline V gene encodes CDR1 MDHEN and CDR2 SYDVKM. The CDR3 has 13 amino acids. Input material: PBMCs. J is TRBJ2-3 and V is TRBV28, with a tentative D call TRBD2 (5 bases). The sequence was obtained from a middle-aged man in good health and CMV-seronegative. The CDR3 region has the DNA TGTGCGCCCCCTAGCACCAGCACAGATACGCAGTATTTT. Translation: CAPPSTSTDTQYF. Complete variable domain (other parts from reference TRBV28 and TRBJ2-3): DVKVTQSSRYLVKRTGEKVFLECVQDMDHENMFWYRQDPGLGLRLIYFSYDVKMKEKGDIPEGYSVSREKKERFSLILESASTNQTSMYLCAPPSTSTDTQYFGPGTRLTVL.